Each of the 30 T cell receptor beta chains below was sequenced from the same sample in a study of early T cells in non-severe SARS-CoV-2 infection. TCRdb itself ran the 5' RACE reads through MiXCR, one entry per CDR3 protein. The sample lists roughly 50,000 distinct CDR3 sequences; 8% were seen once. The sequenced sample was whole blood. These TCRs come from an adult who was a healthcare worker with PCR-confirmed SARS-CoV-2 infection or an uninfected control (not recorded which).

V usage is TRBV6-6 and J usage is TRBJ2-2; a weak D match, TRBD2 (6 bases). The CDR3 sequence is 14 residues long. The V end lost 5 bases, the J end lost 6 bases, and 13 bases lay between the germline ends. The germline V gene has CDR1 MNHNY and CDR2 SVGAGI (reference sequence). The CDR3 spells CASSSGFGAGELFF. In DNA form, the CDR3 reads TGTGCCAGCAGTAGCGGGTTTGGGGCCGGGGAGCTGTTTTTT.

This clonotype came up a few times. The chain uses TRBV10-2 and TRBJ2-3, with 8 bases that match TRBD2. Per germline, CDR1 WSHSY and CDR2 SAAADI. The CDR3 totals 14 residues. V dropped 8 bases and J dropped 4; count of bases not matched to a gene: 8. CDR3 in DNA: TGCGCCAGCTCCACGGGGGGGCCCGCAGATACGCAGTATTTT. Protein product: CASSTGGPADTQYF.

This clonotype was seen at least ten times. The chain combines TRBV6-5 with TRBJ2-2, with D unclear. CDR1 and CDR2 (germline): MNHEY, SVGAGI. The CDR3 loop spans 14 amino acids. V was cut by 2 bases and J by 4 bases, with 8 bases left in between. CDR3: CASSYNGFTGELFF. As DNA, the CDR3 is TGTGCCAGCAGTTACAATGGATTCACCGGGGAGCTGTTTTTT.

The V and J genes are TRBV7-9 and TRBJ2-3; D gene unclear. Germline V lookup: CDR1 SEHNR, CDR2 FQNEAQ (reference sequence). This CDR3 has 12 residues. Trimming stripped 2 bases from V and 4 bases from J, with 4 bases between. The chain's CDR3 is CASSLTPDTQYF. Here the CDR3 DNA reads TGTGCCAGCAGCTTAACCCCAGATACGCAGTATTTT.

This clonotype was detected many times. The rearrangement uses TRBV29-1 and TRBJ2-3, with D uncertain. In germline, CDR1 is SQVTM, CDR2 ANQGSEA. Trimming took off 7 bases at V and 0 bases at J, with 14 bases between the two ends. The CDR3 totals 14 residues. The CDR3 is CSGEMPSSTDTQYF. Here the CDR3 DNA reads TGCAGCGGCGAGATGCCGTCTAGCACAGATACGCAGTATTTT.

This rearrangement joins TRBV18 to TRBJ2-2; D ambiguous. V was shortened by 3 bases and J by 5 bases, with 10 bases between the two germline ends. The CDR3 consists of 14 residues. Germline V lookup: CDR1 KGHSH, CDR2 LQKENI. The DNA for the CDR3 is TGTGCCAGCTCACCTATGATCGGTACCGGGGAGCTGTTTTTT. Translating gives CASSPMIGTGELFF.

Only a few counts were recorded for this clonotype. V is TRBV3-1 and J is TRBJ2-2; 8 bases are shared with TRBD2. The germline V gene encodes CDR1 LGHDT and CDR2 YNNKEL (reference sequence). Trimming took 7 bases from V and 2 from J; bases not matched to a gene: 9. This CDR3 is built from 16 residues. CDR3 nucleotides: TGTGCCAGCACCTTATTCGGGACTAGAAACACCGGGGAGCTGTTTTTT. It specifies CASTLFGTRNTGELFF.

This clonotype was picked up many times. The CDR3 DNA is TGCAGCGTTGGGGCTGGACAGGGGGCTGGGGAGCAGTACTTC. Translating gives CSVGAGQGAGEQYF. The rearrangement joins TRBV29-1 to TRBJ2-7, with 11 positions matching TRBD1. V shed 4 bases and J 7 bases; nucleotides not matched to a gene: 9. CDR1 and CDR2 (germline): SQVTM, ANQGSEA. The CDR3 spans 14 residues.

This rearrangement joins TRBV20-1 to TRBJ1-6, with D possibly TRBD1 on 5 matching bases. The CDR3 loop spans 13 amino acids. Germline loops: CDR1 DFQATT, CDR2 SNEGSKA (reference sequence). V was cut by 6 bases and J by 7 bases, with 13 bases left in between. Written as DNA, the CDR3 is TGCAGTGCCCGCTTTGACAGCAATTCACCCCTCCACTTT. Amino acid sequence: CSARFDSNSPLHF.

This clonotype was counted ten times or more. This chain joins TRBV18 and TRBJ2-3; 9 nucleotides line up with TRBD2. J was trimmed by 6 bases and V by 3 bases; bases with no gene match: 16. From germline, CDR1 is KGHSH and CDR2 LQKENI. There are 18 residues in the CDR3. DNA for the CDR3: TGTGCCAGCTCACCCAGTCGGGGTAGCGGGAGACGATTGGATACGCAGTATTTT. Its protein is CASSPSRGSGRRLDTQYF.

This clonotype has at least ten counts. This sequence joins TRBV10-3 and TRBJ1-2; D may be TRBD1 (5 bases). From germline, CDR1 is ENHRY and CDR2 SYGVKD. This CDR3 comprises 16 residues. Between the trimmed V and J ends, which lost 6 bases and 2 bases, there was a span of 19 bases. CDR3 coding DNA: TGTGCCATCAGGCCACCCGGCGGGGGAGGCAACTATGGCTACACCTTC. It translates to CAIRPPGGGGNYGYTF.

This clonotype was counted many times. This chain links TRBV27 with TRBJ1-1; D not certain. V lost 5 bases, J lost 5 bases, and 12 bases lay in between. This CDR3 is 13 amino acids long. Germline values: CDR1 MNHEY, CDR2 SMNVEV (reference sequence). CDR3 loop: CASSLTPRTEAFF. The CDR3 DNA is TGTGCCAGCAGTCTCACACCGAGAACTGAAGCTTTCTTT.

The J gene is TRBJ1-4, the V gene TRBV6-6; D is perhaps TRBD1 (5 bases). The CDR3 totals 15 residues. Germline-derived CDR1 and CDR2 are MNHNY and SVGAGI (reference sequence). V shed 5 bases and J shed 0 bases, with 10 bases lying between them. The CDR3 nucleotides read TGTGCCAGCAGTGCGACAGAATCAACTAATGAAAAACTGTTTTTT. This codes for CASSATESTNEKLFF.

This clonotype was detected ten times or more. V and J are TRBV29-1 and TRBJ2-5, with TRBD2 identical over 8 bases. The V gene's germline CDR1 is SQVTM and CDR2 ANQGSEA. The length of the CDR3 is 16 residues. Trimming cost V 6 bases and J 4 bases; bases outside gene matches: 16. CDR3 region: CSVQDPRAGELETQYF. CDR3 nucleotide sequence: TGCAGCGTCCAAGACCCTAGAGCGGGAGAGCTAGAGACCCAGTACTTC.

This clonotype was counted between two and nine times. A read error is possible here, since a much larger clone lies one base away. V gene TRBV7-6 combines with J gene TRBJ1-3, with D hard to call. Germline loops: CDR1 SGHVS, CDR2 FNYEAQ. The CDR3 sequence is 15 residues long. The CDR3 reads CASSLAPRSENTIYF. The CDR3 DNA reads as TGTGCCAGCAGCTTAGCGCCCCGGTCTGAAAACACCATATATTTT.

This clonotype was picked up many times. V gene TRBV28 combines with J gene TRBJ2-7; 7 bases are a match to TRBD2. CDR3 length: 14 amino acids. V lost 4 bases, J lost 2 bases, and 5 bases stayed unmatched. Germline-derived CDR1 and CDR2 are MDHEN and SYDVKM. CDR3: CASSWSGVPYEQYF. As DNA, the CDR3 is TGTGCCAGCAGTTGGAGCGGGGTCCCCTACGAGCAGTACTTC.

This clonotype was found many times. The chain employs TRBV4-1 and TRBJ2-3; 7 nucleotides line up with TRBD1. Looked up from germline, CDR1 is MGHRA and CDR2 is YSYEKL. This CDR3 has 15 amino acids. V lost 4 bases, J lost 3 bases, and 7 bases stayed unmatched. The CDR3 loop is CASSPGTVRTDTQYF. The CDR3 nucleotides read TGCGCCAGCAGCCCTGGGACAGTGAGAACAGATACGCAGTATTTT.

The chain's CDR3 is CASSFESQDEAFF. The CDR3 DNA sequence: TGTGCCAGCAGTTTTGAGTCCCAGGATGAAGCTTTCTTT. V and J are TRBV28 and TRBJ1-1; D is unresolved. Germline lookup yields CDR1 MDHEN and CDR2 SYDVKM. With 3 bases removed from V and 7 bases from J, the gap between germline ends came to 12 bases. This CDR3 contains 13 residues.

This clonotype was recorded a few times. This chain uses TRBV4-3 with TRBJ2-3; no clear D. CDR1 LGHNA and CDR2 YSLEER come from the germline V gene. The CDR3 covers 16 residues. V lost 0 bases and J lost 0, with 10 bases in between. DNA of the CDR3: TGCGCCAGCAGCCAAGATCATCCGGCGAGCACAGATACGCAGTATTTT. Protein sequence: CASSQDHPASTDTQYF.

The DNA for the CDR3 is TGTGCCAGCAGTGTCAGTAGCGGGAGTCACAATGAGCAGTTCTTC. Protein product: CASSVSSGSHNEQFF. The V call is TRBV6-1, the J call TRBJ2-1; 9 nucleotides line up with TRBD2. Per the germline V gene, CDR1 is MNHNS and CDR2 is SASEGT. The trim removed 4 bases at V and 5 bases at J, leaving 6 bases unmatched. The CDR3 covers 15 residues.

Many counts were recorded for this clonotype. The chain recombines TRBV7-2 with TRBJ2-3, with 10 bases identical to TRBD1. CDR3 size: 14 residues. V shed 7 bases and J 9 bases; nucleotides not matched to a gene: 10. Per germline, CDR1 SGHTA and CDR2 FQGNSA. The CDR3 DNA reads TGTGCCAGCACCAGTCCGGGACAGGGGAGGACGCAGTATTTT. Amino acid sequence: CASTSPGQGRTQYF.

Ten or more counts support this clonotype. The chain recombines TRBV12-3 or TRBV12-4 with TRBJ1-2; 8 bases are a match to TRBD1. V lost 6 bases to trimming and J lost 4 bases; unmatched junction nucleotides: 7. The CDR3 covers 14 residues. CDR3 amino acids: CASSLRGRSYGYTF. In nucleotides, the CDR3 is TGTGCCAGCAGCCTCAGGGGGCGAAGCTATGGCTACACCTTC.

The chain has TRBV11-2 and TRBJ1-2; D ambiguous. With 5 bases removed from V and 4 bases from J, the gap between germline ends came to 17 bases. There are 15 residues in the CDR3. Germline assignment: CDR1 SGHAT and CDR2 FQNNGV. Here the CDR3 DNA reads TGTGCCAGCAGCCCTTACCTTGGGGAGCTCTATGGCTACACCTTC. Its protein product is CASSPYLGELYGYTF.

A few counts support this clonotype. This chain uses TRBV7-9 with TRBJ2-1; D is undetermined. Germline V lookup: CDR1 SEHNR, CDR2 FQNEAQ (reference sequence). The CDR3 totals 14 residues. Trimming took off 2 bases at V and 0 bases at J, with 5 bases between the two ends. The CDR3 DNA sequence: TGTGCCAGCAGCTTACCGAGCTCCTACAATGAGCAGTTCTTC. Translation: CASSLPSSYNEQFF.

This chain links TRBV7-6 with TRBJ1-4; D is perhaps TRBD1 (6 bases). Trimming took off 1 base at V and 4 bases at J, with 10 bases between the two ends. The germline V gene has CDR1 SGHVS and CDR2 FNYEAQ. This CDR3 is built from 15 residues. The CDR3 region is CASSLVTGINEKLFF. The DNA for the CDR3 is TGTGCCAGCAGCTTAGTGACAGGAATTAATGAAAAACTGTTTTTT.

The table lists this clonotype with a few counts. V is TRBV2 and J is TRBJ2-1; a possible D gene is TRBD1 (5 bases). The CDR3 has 14 residues. Trimming shortened V by 4 bases and J by 10 bases, and 17 bases separated the two germline ends. The germline V gene has CDR1 SNHLY and CDR2 FYNNEI. The CDR3 spells CASSVPFEGAEQFF. In DNA, the CDR3 is TGTGCCAGCAGTGTTCCCTTTGAAGGGGCGGAGCAGTTCTTC. The entire variable domain, with the rest obtained from reference TRBV2 and TRBJ2-1, is as follows: EPEVTQTPSHQVTQMGQEVILRCVPISNHLYFYWYRQILGQKVEFLVSFYNNEISEKSEIFDDQFSVERPDGSNFTLKIRSTKLEDSAMYFCASSVPFEGAEQFFGPGTRLTVL.

This sequence joins TRBV6-2 or TRBV6-3 and TRBJ2-7; 11 positions agree with TRBD2. V dropped 7 bases and J dropped 6; count of bases not matched to a gene: 5. CDR1 MNHEY and CDR2 SVGEGT come from the germline V gene. The CDR3 covers 13 residues. CDR3 coding DNA: TGTGCCAGCACAACTAGCGGGAGCCGCGAGCAGTACTTC. Amino acids: CASTTSGSREQYF.

The chain couples TRBV20-1 to TRBJ2-1, with TRBD2 identical over 8 bases. After removal of 5 bases from V and 2 bases from J, the junction contained 5 bases not matched to a gene. This CDR3 is built from 14 residues. CDR1 DFQATT and CDR2 SNEGSKA come from the germline V gene (reference sequence). For the CDR3, the DNA is TGCAGTGCTGAGAGCGGGAGAACCTACAATGAGCAGTTCTTC. It is translated as CSAESGRTYNEQFF.

A few counts support this clonotype. The chain employs TRBV30 and TRBJ1-1; a weak D match, TRBD1 (5 bases). Germline CDR1 reads GTSNPN; CDR2 reads SVGIG (reference sequence). This CDR3 spans 13 amino acids. V shed 3 bases and J shed 6 bases, with 14 bases lying between them. The CDR3 protein is CAWRLPGLAEAFF. The CDR3 nucleotides read TGTGCCTGGAGATTACCGGGGCTAGCTGAAGCTTTCTTT.

The rearrangement uses TRBV29-1 and TRBJ1-4; no clear D. The CDR3 runs to 13 residues. CDR1 is SQVTM, CDR2 ANQGSEA, per germline. Between the trimmed V and J ends, which lost 4 bases and 0 bases, there was a span of 6 bases. This chain's CDR3 is CSVVGATNEKLFF. DNA of the CDR3: TGCAGCGTTGTAGGAGCAACTAATGAAAAACTGTTTTTT.